This T cell receptor (beta chain) comes out of a study of Ad26.COV2.S vaccination and SARS-CoV-2 variants. Study-wide context: Ad26.COV2.S was injected intramuscularly once or twice, 56 days apart. Whole-study findings and limits: Total responses of T cells may have been underestimated by the analyses of TCR breadth and depth.

The sample's treatment: 19 received Ad26.COV2.S at low or high dose, single or two shots; five or six received placebo; per-sample allocation not given. Sample collection was performed on day 63 after the first vaccine or placebo injection. In Boston, the donor was an adult between 18-55 years of age. Ad26.COV2.S expressed prefusion-stabilized spike from the original Wuhan strain. Trimming left V 6 bases short and J 0 bases short, with 10 bases between. CDR3 length: 14 residues. Germline V lookup: CDR1 WSHSY, CDR2 SAAADI. The repertoire was sequenced with immunoSEQ multiplex PCR; TCRdb's copy has only in-frame clones and lacks some. The data hold some 320,000 clones, with approximately 86% observed a single time. On this clone itself: Its antigen is undetermined.

This sequence originates from a person between 18 and 65 years old who received the Ad26.COV2.S COVID-19 vaccine or a placebo. The chain recombines TRBV10-2 with TRBJ2-3, with a possible D match to TRBD1 (6 bases). The source material was peripheral blood, sampled in a trial of Ad26.COV2.S vaccine versus placebo. The CDR3 region has the DNA TGCGCCAGCAGGACGGACAGAAGCACAGATACGCAGTATTTT. Translation gives CASRTDRSTDTQYF.